This entry describes one TCR beta chain. What antigen it recognizes has not been identified. Per-base quality was not reported, and no clone a single base away is much larger than it. The library was prepared using 5' RACE. The listed sequencing device is Illumina HiSeq 2000. A universal primer binding site was introduced by template switching, and a unique molecular identifier was present in the final cDNA, enabling accurate counting of TCR cDNA molecules. Specific primers in the conserved constant-segment region were used to synthesize first-strand cDNA for the TCR alpha and beta chains. Each cDNA library was double barcoded, with a SMART-Mk sample barcode plus Illumina barcodes, to control for contamination. Two successive PCR steps introduced TruSeq adapter sequences along with Illumina sample barcodes. TCR alpha and beta cDNA libraries were sequenced on the Illumina HiSeq platform with custom primers. The authors' analysis ran thus. MiGEC was used to process raw reads and extract unique molecular identifiers, and MiXCR was used to find CDR3 positions. For each individual, recombination models were inferred using an EM algorithm with the repgenHMM and IGoR tools. Shared clonotypes were analyzed with the tcR package in R, and sharing was normalized by the product of cloneset sizes. To study raw recombination free of thymic and clonal selection effects, out-of-frame nonproductive sequences were analyzed. In-frame beta chains were kept once TCRdb had trimmed the public reads at Q25 with fastp and called clones with MiXCR. Each CDR3 protein appears once, grouped with its most common genes and DNA. V and J calls and clone size were set by TCRdb, not the authors. This sample has more than 400,000 distinct CDR3 sequences in its table, and roughly 15% of those were observed once. Clones ranked in the top ten supply 0.44% of the sample.

The sample originates from a study of identical twins (dated by TCRdb to between 2015 and 2016). With regard to the full study: TCR alpha and beta repertoires from monozygotic twins, unrelated adults of various ages and cord blood were deep-sequenced to test whether fetal clonotypes persist. To rule out contamination, replicate twin experiments were performed at different times with different library preparation protocols.

Every donor was a healthy Caucasian. Three pairs of female monozygotic twins, all aged about 18 to 30 years, made up the twin cohort. Positive isolation kits from Invitrogen were used to isolate CD4+ and CD8+ T cell populations. Overall study results and their limits: Abundant cord blood beta clonotypes had fewer insertions, young adult naive repertoires showed a similar but weaker trend, and memory repertoires showed no such trend. Zero-insertion analyses could be partly confounded by invariant T cells such as MAIT and iNKT, although diverse VJ usage argued against such confounding for most clonotypes. Recombination models systematically underestimated out-of-frame TCR alpha sharing in monozygotic twins but agreed with sharing between unrelated individuals. Out-of-frame TCR alpha sequences shared between twins showed an excess of low generation-probability sequences compared with coincidental sharing between unrelated individuals. Because the same donors could not be followed over many years, the conclusions depended on cross-sectional statistical analysis. Excess twin sharing in beta out-of-frame sequences was weaker because fewer shared sequences lowered the signal-to-noise ratio.

V lost 3 bases and J lost 1 base; the stretch between them is 11 bases long. Looking up the germline V gene yields CDR1 LGHNT and CDR2 FRNRAP. Taken from cysteine to phenylalanine, the CDR3 has 15 residues. Kept here is only the CDR3 DNA, which spans 45 bases and is read in frame from base 1. These same records also appear under a second study, on yellow fever vaccine responses in identical twins. The second paper states: The T cell response to vaccination in identical twins was reported by the authors to appear partly convergent and partly personalized. In the study, vaccine-responding T cell clones were precisely tracked in identical twins.

Sequencing was carried out using CD4+ T cells sorted from blood. The sequence derives from a woman under 30 in good health. The chain was built from TRBV12-5 and TRBJ2-3; matching of 5 bases hints at TRBD1 as the D gene. The DNA sequence is as follows: TGTGCTAGTGGTTTAGGGAAGACAGGCACAGATACGCAGTATTTT. The translation is CASGLGKTGTDTQYF.